Listed below are T cell receptor beta chains from one sample, sequenced in a study of CD8+ T cells in alopecia areata. Profiled with immunoSEQ multiplex PCR; TCRdb holds only in-frame clones, not every one. The profile shows about 190,000 clones, 60% to 70% of them singletons. Here the sequenced sample was CD4+ T cells sorted from blood, taken at week 4, from a patient treated with tofacitinib. These receptors all stem from a human donor with alopecia areata. The CDR3 runs from the conserved cysteine through the conserved F or W. Each record gives: D gene, V gene, clone size, J gene, CDR3 protein, CDR3 DNA. The D gene is left open where the match is weak. Rows may omit the clone size; those that give it use once, few, many or a size class.

D: -
V: TRBV4-2
size: few
J: TRBJ2-7
CDR3: CASSQTLPPGTGTYEQYF
DNA: TGTGCCAGCAGCCAAACCCTACCCCCCGGGACGGGTACCTACGAGCAGTACTTC

D: TRBD1
V: TRBV19
size: -
J: TRBJ1-2
CDR3: CASSRQGNYGYTF
DNA: TGTGCCAGTAGTCGACAGGGGAACTATGGCTACACCTTC

D: TRBD1
V: TRBV2
size: -
J: TRBJ2-5
CDR3: CASINRGTTQYF
DNA: TGTGCCAGCATCAACAGGGGGACAACCCAGTACTTC

D: TRBD2
V: TRBV9
size: -
J: TRBJ2-3
CDR3: CASSARTSGTDTQYF
DNA: TGTGCCAGCAGCGCTAGGACTAGCGGCACAGATACGCAGTATTTT

D: TRBD1
V: TRBV7-2
size: -
J: TRBJ1-1
CDR3: CASSPRLTGGTEAFF
DNA: TGTGCCAGCAGCCCCCGGTTAACAGGGGGCACTGAAGCTTTCTTT

D: -
V: TRBV7-2
size: -
J: TRBJ2-5
CDR3: CASSLEQLETQYF
DNA: TGTGCCAGCAGCTTAGAACAGTTGGAGACCCAGTACTTC

D: -
V: TRBV29-1
size: -
J: TRBJ2-2
CDR3: CSGRGTGELFF
DNA: TGCAGCGGACGGGGCACCGGGGAGCTGTTTTTT

D: -
V: TRBV29-1
size: few
J: TRBJ1-4
CDR3: CSVGYRANEKLFF
DNA: TGCAGCGTCGGCTATAGGGCTAATGAAAAACTGTTTTTT

D: TRBD1
V: TRBV27
size: -
J: TRBJ1-2
CDR3: CASSPTGTAGGYTF
DNA: TGTGCCAGCAGTCCCACCGGGACAGCCGGCGGCTACACCTTC

D: -
V: TRBV7-2
size: medium-sized
J: TRBJ1-5
CDR3: CASSLRGNQPQHF
DNA: TGTGCCAGCAGCTTGAGAGGGAATCAGCCCCAGCATTTT

D: -
V: TRBV25-1
size: -
J: TRBJ1-2
CDR3: CASSDVVVYGYTF
DNA: TGTGCCAGCAGTGACGTCGTCGTCTATGGCTACACCTTC

D: -
V: TRBV5-1
size: -
J: TRBJ2-7
CDR3: CASSLAPSSYEQYF
DNA: TGCGCCAGCAGCTTGGCGCCTAGCTCCTACGAGCAGTACTTC

D: TRBD1
V: TRBV2
size: -
J: TRBJ1-5
CDR3: CASSWTGNQPQHF
DNA: TGTGCCAGCAGCTGGACAGGGAATCAGCCCCAGCATTTT

D: -
V: TRBV30
size: few
J: TRBJ2-3
CDR3: CAWKSETDTQYF
DNA: TGTGCCTGGAAATCAGAAACAGATACGCAGTATTTT

D: -
V: TRBV29-1
size: few
J: TRBJ2-3
CDR3: CSVEGSGGDTQYF
DNA: TGCAGCGTTGAAGGGTCAGGCGGGGATACGCAGTATTTT

D: -
V: TRBV7-9
size: -
J: TRBJ2-1
CDR3: CASSFGISGPNEQFF
DNA: TGTGCCAGCAGCTTTGGGATTAGCGGCCCTAATGAGCAGTTCTTC

D: TRBD1
V: TRBV6-1
size: once
J: TRBJ1-2
CDR3: CASSEAGLRGPVYGYTF
DNA: TGTGCCAGCAGTGAAGCGGGGCTCAGGGGGCCCGTTTATGGCTACACCTTC

D: TRBD1
V: TRBV23-1
size: few
J: TRBJ1-5
CDR3: CASSVTGDSNQPQHF
DNA: TGCGCCAGCAGTGTCACAGGGGATAGCAATCAGCCCCAGCATTTT

D: TRBD2
V: TRBV6-5
size: once
J: TRBJ2-5
CDR3: CASRGSPQETQYF
DNA: TGTGCCAGCCGCGGGAGTCCCCAAGAGACCCAGTACTTC

D: -
V: TRBV10-3
size: few
J: TRBJ2-7
CDR3: CAIGQGTYEQYF
DNA: TGTGCCATCGGGCAGGGGACCTACGAGCAGTACTTC

D: -
V: TRBV25-1
size: -
J: TRBJ1-2
CDR3: CASSDVVGGYTF
DNA: TGTGCCAGCAGTGACGTGGTAGGTGGCTACACCTTC

D: -
V: TRBV2
size: -
J: TRBJ2-1
CDR3: CASRSEKYEQFF
DNA: TGTGCCAGCAGGAGCGAGAAGTATGAGCAGTTCTTC

D: TRBD2
V: TRBV29-1
size: -
J: TRBJ2-5
CDR3: CSVPEGLAETQYF
DNA: TGCAGCGTCCCGGAGGGACTAGCCGAGACCCAGTACTTC

D: -
V: TRBV2
size: -
J: TRBJ2-6
CDR3: CASRRTTGANVLTF
DNA: TGTGCCAGCCGTAGGACAACTGGGGCCAACGTCCTGACTTTC

D: TRBD2
V: TRBV29-1
size: -
J: TRBJ2-1
CDR3: CSGLAGVQEQFF
DNA: TGCAGCGGGCTAGCGGGAGTTCAAGAGCAGTTCTTC

D: TRBD1
V: TRBV19
size: -
J: TRBJ2-5
CDR3: CASSFLDRQETQYF
DNA: TGTGCCAGTAGTTTCCTGGACAGGCAAGAGACCCAGTACTTC

D: TRBD1
V: TRBV29-1
size: few
J: TRBJ1-2
CDR3: CSVRTGNGYTF
DNA: TGCAGCGTCCGGACAGGGAACGGCTACACCTTC

D: -
V: TRBV29-1
size: -
J: TRBJ1-2
CDR3: CSVGSGTYGYTF
DNA: TGCAGCGTTGGCAGCGGAACTTATGGCTACACCTTC

D: -
V: TRBV5-1
size: -
J: TRBJ2-2
CDR3: CASSLRGSGTGELFF
DNA: TGCGCCAGCAGCTTGAGAGGGTCGGGCACCGGGGAGCTGTTTTTT

D: -
V: TRBV7-2
size: once
J: TRBJ1-4
CDR3: CASSPVATNEKLFF
DNA: TGTGCCAGCAGTCCTGTAGCAACGAATGAAAAACTGTTTTTT

D: -
V: TRBV1
size: -
J: TRBJ2-7
CDR3: CTSSHQDWFSYEQYF
DNA: TGCACCAGCAGCCATCAGGACTGGTTCTCCTACGAGCAGTACTTC

D: TRBD2
V: TRBV29-1
size: -
J: TRBJ2-1
CDR3: CSVDTSGTTEQFF
DNA: TGCAGCGTTGACACTAGCGGTACGACAGAGCAGTTCTTC

D: -
V: TRBV6-5
size: few
J: TRBJ2-1
CDR3: CASSYTHLNRGNEQFF
DNA: TGTGCCAGCAGTTACACTCACCTTAACAGAGGGAATGAGCAGTTCTTC

D: -
V: TRBV25-1
size: -
J: TRBJ2-7
CDR3: CASRLGYEQYF
DNA: TGTGCCAGCAGACTTGGCTACGAGCAGTACTTC

D: TRBD1
V: TRBV5-1
size: -
J: TRBJ2-1
CDR3: CASSRQGSYNEQFF
DNA: TGCGCCAGCAGTAGACAGGGATCCTACAATGAGCAGTTCTTC

D: -
V: TRBV30
size: -
J: TRBJ1-5
CDR3: CAWSTAENQPQHF
DNA: TGTGCCTGGAGTACCGCGGAGAATCAGCCCCAGCATTTT

D: TRBD2
V: TRBV18
size: -
J: TRBJ2-7
CDR3: CASSQGASGSYEQYF
DNA: TGTGCCAGCTCCCAGGGAGCTAGCGGGAGCTACGAGCAGTACTTC

D: -
V: TRBV2
size: -
J: TRBJ2-7
CDR3: CASSETHYEQYF
DNA: TGTGCCAGCAGTGAAACGCACTACGAGCAGTACTTC

D: -
V: TRBV6-6
size: -
J: TRBJ2-3
CDR3: CASREGPTTDTQYF
DNA: TGTGCCAGCAGGGAGGGACCAACCACAGATACGCAGTATTTT

D: -
V: TRBV29-1
size: -
J: TRBJ2-6
CDR3: CSVSVSGANVLTF
DNA: TGCAGCGTGTCAGTCTCTGGGGCCAACGTCCTGACTTTC

D: -
V: TRBV4-1
size: -
J: TRBJ2-3
CDR3: CASSQADTQYF
DNA: TGCGCCAGCAGCCAAGCTGATACGCAGTATTTT

D: TRBD1
V: TRBV5-4
size: -
J: TRBJ2-1
CDR3: CASSATNRGSGNEQFF
DNA: TGTGCCAGCAGCGCGACAAACAGGGGATCGGGGAATGAGCAGTTCTTC

D: -
V: TRBV2
size: -
J: TRBJ1-5
CDR3: CASSDRVNQPQHF
DNA: TGTGCCAGCAGTGACAGGGTAAATCAGCCCCAGCATTTT

D: -
V: TRBV5-1
size: many
J: TRBJ2-3
CDR3: CASSLGTGVATDTQYF
DNA: TGCGCCAGCAGCTTGGGCACCGGGGTGGCCACAGATACGCAGTATTTT

D: TRBD1
V: TRBV19
size: -
J: TRBJ2-7
CDR3: CASSVPGQGYEQYF
DNA: TGTGCCAGTAGTGTACCGGGACAGGGCTACGAGCAGTACTTC

D: TRBD2
V: TRBV29-1
size: -
J: TRBJ2-3
CDR3: CSVLAGGSTDTQYF
DNA: TGCAGCGTATTGGCGGGGGGGAGCACAGATACGCAGTATTTT

D: -
V: TRBV5-1
size: -
J: TRBJ2-5
CDR3: CASSLGDTQETQYF
DNA: TGCGCCAGCAGCTTGGGCGACACCCAAGAGACCCAGTACTTC

D: TRBD1
V: TRBV4-2
size: -
J: TRBJ2-3
CDR3: CASSRASRGSTDTQYF
DNA: TGTGCCAGCAGCAGGGCTAGCAGGGGGAGCACAGATACGCAGTATTTT

D: -
V: TRBV7-8
size: few
J: TRBJ2-7
CDR3: CATMFGTSTYEQYF
DNA: TGTGCCACCATGTTCGGGACCTCAACTTACGAGCAGTACTTC

D: TRBD2
V: TRBV5-1
size: -
J: TRBJ2-5
CDR3: CASSSDAVGGRRGETQYF
DNA: TGCGCCAGCAGCTCGGACGCTGTTGGCGGTCGGCGGGGGGAGACCCAGTACTTC

D: -
V: TRBV7-8
size: -
J: TRBJ2-7
CDR3: CASSFIPRGSRYEQYF
DNA: TGTGCCAGCAGCTTTATCCCCCGGGGGAGTAGGTACGAGCAGTACTTC

D: TRBD2
V: TRBV7-9
size: -
J: TRBJ2-1
CDR3: CASSSTSGIEQFF
DNA: TGTGCCAGCAGCTCCACTAGCGGGATTGAGCAGTTCTTC

D: -
V: TRBV29-1
size: few
J: TRBJ2-3
CDR3: CSVDPGSTDTQYF
DNA: TGCAGCGTTGACCCTGGGAGCACAGATACGCAGTATTTT

D: TRBD1
V: TRBV6-6
size: -
J: TRBJ1-2
CDR3: CASSSPGQGKVSGYTF
DNA: TGTGCCAGCAGCTCTCCCGGACAGGGGAAAGTGAGTGGCTACACCTTC

D: TRBD2
V: TRBV11-1
size: -
J: TRBJ2-7
CDR3: CASSFSSGSYEQYF
DNA: TGTGCCAGCAGCTTTTCTAGCGGGAGCTACGAGCAGTACTTC

D: TRBD1
V: TRBV30
size: -
J: TRBJ1-2
CDR3: CAWQEQGTYNYGYTF
DNA: TGTGCCTGGCAAGAACAGGGGACTTACAACTATGGCTACACCTTC

D: -
V: TRBV28
size: -
J: TRBJ2-6
CDR3: CASTGANVLTF
DNA: TGTGCCAGCACCGGGGCCAACGTCCTGACTTTC

D: -
V: TRBV29-1
size: -
J: TRBJ2-2
CDR3: CSVKEGDTNTGELFF
DNA: TGCAGCGTTAAGGAGGGGGATACGAACACCGGGGAGCTGTTTTTT

D: -
V: TRBV5-1
size: -
J: TRBJ2-3
CDR3: CASSLPGGADTQYF
DNA: TGCGCCAGCAGCTTGCCGGGGGGCGCAGATACGCAGTATTTT

D: -
V: TRBV4-2
size: -
J: TRBJ2-3
CDR3: CASSPGEARGPDTQYF
DNA: TGTGCCAGCAGCCCCGGAGAAGCTAGAGGCCCAGATACGCAGTATTTT